The T cell receptor (beta chain) described here comes from a study of blood T cell repertoires in COVID-19. Study-level background: Nucleic acid was either cDNA or gDNA, and it came from T cells, B-cell-depleted T cells, or PBMCs.

As originally analysed: Nucleated cell counts were estimated from reference gene primer amplification. Measured with immunoSEQ multiplex PCR; TCRdb has only the in-frame clones, and not every one. V and J calls and clone size are as listed in that table; D and trimming were resolved from the DNA. Here the sample spans 130,000 to 150,000 clones, 80% to 90% being singletons. Germline V gene sequence: CDR1 SNHLY, CDR2 FYNNEI. Trimming took 7 bases from V and 3 from J; bases not matched to a gene: 11. The CDR3 sequence is 17 residues long. V and J are TRBV2 and TRBJ2-2; 10 nucleotides match TRBD2. The sequencing sample was made of peripheral blood. The source of this sequence is a woman aged 60-70 years with COVID-19, enrolled during active disease. CDR3 coding DNA: TGTGCCAGCATGGACCCAACCGGGACTAGCGACACCGGGGAGCTGTTTTTT. Protein: CASMDPTGTSDTGELFF.